This T cell receptor beta chain came from a study of T cell repertoires in cytomegalovirus infection (dated 2019 in TCRdb). Some background on the complete study: Alongside well-studied HLA-B-restricted epitopes, the peptide stimulations were aimed at recently identified HLA-C-restricted CMV epitopes, whose presentation resists viral immunomodulation. Donor HLA type was relevant to the analysis, as public TCR beta signatures indicated carriage of CMV infection together with the matching HLA type.

The listed sequencing device is Illumina HiSeq 1500. The public sequencing data were trimmed at Q25 with fastp and processed into clonotypes with MiXCR by TCRdb, which kept only in-frame beta chains. Every distinct CDR3 protein forms one entry, paired with its most common genes and DNA. The table for this sample lists around 900,000 distinct CDR3 sequences; approximately 33% of them were counted only once. The ten largest account for roughly 13% of the sample. General study outcomes and caveats: In the ex vivo response, HLA-C-restricted CMV-specific TCR beta clonotypes were dominant, and in two of eight donors the single most frequent clonotype came from this HLA-C-restricted group. In both this cohort and an independent roughly 400-donor cohort, the cumulative frequency of public TCR beta family members distinguished carriers of CMV infection plus the relevant HLA type.

Comments on this clonotype: Its antigen specificity is not known. Base qualities are not recorded, but no much larger clone differs from it by a single base.

This sample's treatment or condition label indicates: in vitro stimulation with specific CMV peptide epitopes to enrich CMV-specific T cells. The trim is 7 bases for V and 0 bases for J, with a gap of 8 bases between the germline ends. Taken from the germline V gene, the CDR1 and CDR2 loops are KGHSH and LQKENI. The CDR3, from cysteine to phenylalanine, totals 13 residues. This entry keeps only the CDR3 DNA: 39 bases, framed from base 1. The receptor chain draws on TRBV18 and TRBJ2-3, with no confident D gene call. The sample in question was cultured CD8+ T cells from PBMCs, obtained from culture after CMV antigen stimulation. The receptor was isolated from a human donor in good health (CMV status not recorded). Some clones in this sample may be carry-over from other donors' samples. The CDR3 in this case is CASLLDSTDTQYF. The DNA sequence follows: TGTGCCAGCTTGCTGGACAGCACAGATACGCAGTATTTT. With the portions outside the CDR3 filled from the reference TRBV18 and TRBJ2-3 genes, the complete variable region becomes NAGVMQNPRHLVRRRGQEARLRCSPMKGHSHVYWYRQLPEEGLKFMVYLQKENIIDESGMPKERFSAEFPKEGPSILRIQQVVRGDSAAYFCASLLDSTDTQYFGPGTRLTVL.